The T cell receptor beta chain under discussion was sequenced for a study of T-cell reconstitution after alpha-beta-depleted transplantation in children. This sample's TCRbeta library carried unique molecular identifier barcodes. Using its own MiXCR run on the PCR reads, TCRdb lists one record per CDR3 protein. The sample lists over 300,000 distinct CDR3 sequences; 10% were seen once. With 8 bases removed from V and 4 bases from J, the gap between germline ends came to 21 bases. The CDR3 has 15 residues. Germline CDR1 is MDHEN and CDR2 is SYDVKM. The clonotype originates from a human donor who donated a stem cell graft to a child with acute lymphoblastic leukemia. The chain carries TRBV28 and TRBJ2-7; the D call may be TRBD1 or TRBD2 (7 bases each). The input for sequencing was PBMCs from the stem cell graft donor, taken from the stem cell graft. For the CDR3, the DNA is TGTGCCAGCGGGTCTTCAGGGGGAGGGGCGTACGAGCAGTACTTC. This translates into CASGSSGGGAYEQYF.